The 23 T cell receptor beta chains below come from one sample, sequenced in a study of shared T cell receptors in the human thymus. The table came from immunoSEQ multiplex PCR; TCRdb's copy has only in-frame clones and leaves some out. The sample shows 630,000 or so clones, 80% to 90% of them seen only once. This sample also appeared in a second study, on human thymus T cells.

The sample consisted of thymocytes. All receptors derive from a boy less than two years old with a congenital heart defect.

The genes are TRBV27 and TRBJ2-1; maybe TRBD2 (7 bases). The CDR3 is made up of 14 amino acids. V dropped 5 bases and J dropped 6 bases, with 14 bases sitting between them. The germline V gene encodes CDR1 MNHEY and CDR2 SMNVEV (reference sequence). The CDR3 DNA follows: TGTGCCAGCAGTCATCGGGGGGCCCCCAATGAGCAGTTCTTC. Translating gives CASSHRGAPNEQFF.

In nucleotides, the CDR3 is TGTGCCAGCAGTTTAAGGGGCATCAATTCCTACGAGCAGTACTTC. It is translated as CASSLRGINSYEQYF. The chain links TRBV28 to TRBJ2-7, with a possible D match to TRBD1 (5 bases). The CDR3 is 15 residues long. V was cut by 2 bases and J by 1 base, with 12 bases left in between. Germline values: CDR1 MDHEN, CDR2 SYDVKM.

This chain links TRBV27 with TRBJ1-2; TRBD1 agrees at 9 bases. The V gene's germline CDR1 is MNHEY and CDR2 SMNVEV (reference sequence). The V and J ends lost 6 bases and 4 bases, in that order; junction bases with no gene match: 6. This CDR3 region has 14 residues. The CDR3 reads CASSSTGGSYGYTF. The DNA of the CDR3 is TGTGCCAGCAGCTCCACAGGGGGCTCCTATGGCTACACCTTC.

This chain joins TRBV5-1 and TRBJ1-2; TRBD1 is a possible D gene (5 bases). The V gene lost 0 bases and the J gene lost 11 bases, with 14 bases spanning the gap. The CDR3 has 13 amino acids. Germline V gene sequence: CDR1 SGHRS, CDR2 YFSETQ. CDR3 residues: CASSLADSNLYTF. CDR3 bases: TGCGCCAGCAGCTTGGCCGACAGCAACTTATACACCTTC.

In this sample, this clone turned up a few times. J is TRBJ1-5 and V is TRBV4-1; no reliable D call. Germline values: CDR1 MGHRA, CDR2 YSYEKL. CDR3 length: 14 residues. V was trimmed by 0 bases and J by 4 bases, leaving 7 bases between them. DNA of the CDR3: TGCGCCAGCAGCCAAGACAGGCAGAATCAGCCCCAGCATTTT. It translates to CASSQDRQNQPQHF.

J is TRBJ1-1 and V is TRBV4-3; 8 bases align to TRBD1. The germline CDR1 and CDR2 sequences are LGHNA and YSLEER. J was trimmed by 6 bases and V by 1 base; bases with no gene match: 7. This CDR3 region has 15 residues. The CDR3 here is CASSQAFQGAPEAFF. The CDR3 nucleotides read TGCGCCAGCAGCCAAGCTTTCCAGGGGGCCCCTGAAGCTTTCTTT.

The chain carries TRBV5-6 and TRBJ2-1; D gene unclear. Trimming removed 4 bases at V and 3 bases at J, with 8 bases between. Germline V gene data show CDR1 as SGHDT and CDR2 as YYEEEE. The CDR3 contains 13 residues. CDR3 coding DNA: TGTGCCAGCAGCCATCCCATCTACAATGAGCAGTTCTTC. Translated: CASSHPIYNEQFF.

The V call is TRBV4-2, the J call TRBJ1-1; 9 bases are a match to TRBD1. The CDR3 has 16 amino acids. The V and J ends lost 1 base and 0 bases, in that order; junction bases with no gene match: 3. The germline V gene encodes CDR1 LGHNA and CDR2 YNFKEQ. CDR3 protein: CASSQGDRVVNTEAFF. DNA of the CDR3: TGTGCCAGCAGCCAAGGGGACAGGGTCGTGAACACTGAAGCTTTCTTT.

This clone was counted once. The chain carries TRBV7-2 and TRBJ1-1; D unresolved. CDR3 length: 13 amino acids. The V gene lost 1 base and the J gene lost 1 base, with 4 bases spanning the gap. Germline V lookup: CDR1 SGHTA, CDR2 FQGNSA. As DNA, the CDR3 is TGTGCCAGCAGCTTAGTCAGGAACACTGAAGCTTTCTTT. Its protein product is CASSLVRNTEAFF.

Here the CDR3 reads CASTYRSLTGTAEAEKLFF. CDR3 nucleotide sequence: TGTGCCAGTACCTATCGATCCCTGACAGGGACCGCGGAGGCTGAAAAACTGTTTTTT. This rearrangement joins TRBV19 to TRBJ1-4; the match to TRBD1 covers 7 bases. The junction had 24 bases not matched to a gene; V was cut back by 7 bases and J by 7 bases. In germline, CDR1 is LNHDA, CDR2 SQIVND (reference sequence). The CDR3 loop spans 19 amino acids.

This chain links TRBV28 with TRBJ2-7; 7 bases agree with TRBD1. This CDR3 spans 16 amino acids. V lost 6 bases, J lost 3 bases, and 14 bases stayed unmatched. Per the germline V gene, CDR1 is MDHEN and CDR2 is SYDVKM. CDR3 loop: CASSLPRDRVFYEQYF. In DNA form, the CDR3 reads TGTGCCAGCAGCTTACCTCGGGACAGAGTCTTCTACGAGCAGTACTTC.

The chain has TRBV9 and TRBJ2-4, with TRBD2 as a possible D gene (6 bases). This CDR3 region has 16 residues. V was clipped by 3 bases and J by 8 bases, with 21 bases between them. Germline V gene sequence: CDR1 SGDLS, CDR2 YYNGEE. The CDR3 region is CASSAHSGEPGDIQYF. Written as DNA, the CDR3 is TGTGCCAGCAGCGCGCACTCGGGGGAACCCGGGGACATTCAGTACTTC.

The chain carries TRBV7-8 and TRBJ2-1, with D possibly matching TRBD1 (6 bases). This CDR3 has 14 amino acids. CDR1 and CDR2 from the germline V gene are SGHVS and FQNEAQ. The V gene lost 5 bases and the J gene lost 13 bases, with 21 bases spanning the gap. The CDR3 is CASSLSKRPRGQFF. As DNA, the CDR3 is TGTGCCAGCAGCCTCTCTAAGCGGCCCAGGGGACAGTTCTTC.

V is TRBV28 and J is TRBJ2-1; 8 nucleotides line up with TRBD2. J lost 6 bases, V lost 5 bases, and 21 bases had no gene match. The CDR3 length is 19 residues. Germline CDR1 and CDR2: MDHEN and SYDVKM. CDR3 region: CASSPTSGEGVPLSNEQFF. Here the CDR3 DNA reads TGTGCCAGCAGTCCCACTAGCGGAGAAGGAGTGCCATTAAGCAATGAGCAGTTCTTC.

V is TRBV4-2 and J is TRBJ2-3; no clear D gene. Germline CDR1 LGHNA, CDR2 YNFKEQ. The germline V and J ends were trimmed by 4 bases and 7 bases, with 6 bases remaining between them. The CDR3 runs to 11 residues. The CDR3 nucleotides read TGTGCCAGCAGCCCAGGCCATACGCAGTATTTT. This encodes CASSPGHTQYF.

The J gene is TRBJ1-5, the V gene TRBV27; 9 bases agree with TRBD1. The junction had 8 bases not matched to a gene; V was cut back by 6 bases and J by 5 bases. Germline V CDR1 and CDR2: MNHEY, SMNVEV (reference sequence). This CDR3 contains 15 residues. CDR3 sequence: CASSHGTGNHQPQHF. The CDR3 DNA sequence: TGTGCCAGCAGCCACGGGACAGGGAATCATCAGCCCCAGCATTTT.

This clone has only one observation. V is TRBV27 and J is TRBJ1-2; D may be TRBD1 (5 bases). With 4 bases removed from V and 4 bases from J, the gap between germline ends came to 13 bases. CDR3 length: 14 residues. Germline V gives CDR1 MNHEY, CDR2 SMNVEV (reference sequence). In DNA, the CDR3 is TGTGCCAGCAGTTACGACAGAGCCTCCTATGGCTACACCTTC. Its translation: CASSYDRASYGYTF.

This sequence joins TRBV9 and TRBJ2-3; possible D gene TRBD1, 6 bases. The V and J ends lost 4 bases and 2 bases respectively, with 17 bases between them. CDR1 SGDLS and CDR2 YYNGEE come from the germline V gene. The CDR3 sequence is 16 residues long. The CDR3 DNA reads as TGTGCCAGCAGCTATTCCGACCAGGGGAACACAGATACGCAGTATTTT. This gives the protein CASSYSDQGNTDTQYF.

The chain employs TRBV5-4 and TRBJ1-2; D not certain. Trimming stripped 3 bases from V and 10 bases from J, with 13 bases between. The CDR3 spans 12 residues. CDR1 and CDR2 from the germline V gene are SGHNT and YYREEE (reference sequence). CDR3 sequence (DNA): TGTGCCAGCAGCTCGACGCAGGCAGACTACACCTTC. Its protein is CASSSTQADYTF. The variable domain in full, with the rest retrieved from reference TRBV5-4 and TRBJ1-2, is ETGVTQSPTHLIKTRGQQVTLRCSSQSGHNTVSWYQQALGQGPQFIFQYYREEENGRGNFPPRFSGLQFPNYSSELNVNALELDDSALYLCASSSTQADYTFGSGTRLTVV.

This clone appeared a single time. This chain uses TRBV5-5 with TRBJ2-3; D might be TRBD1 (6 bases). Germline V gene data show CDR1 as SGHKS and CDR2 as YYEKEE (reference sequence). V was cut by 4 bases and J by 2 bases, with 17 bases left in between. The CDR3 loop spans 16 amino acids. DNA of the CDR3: TGTGCCAGCAGCGTGATACAGGGCTTTCTCACAGATACGCAGTATTTT. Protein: CASSVIQGFLTDTQYF.

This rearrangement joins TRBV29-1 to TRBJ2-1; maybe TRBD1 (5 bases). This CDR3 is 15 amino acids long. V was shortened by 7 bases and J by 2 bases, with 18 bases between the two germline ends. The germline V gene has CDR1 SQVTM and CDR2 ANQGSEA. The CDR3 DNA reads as TGCAGCGCCCCCGGGCCCCCAGGGCCCTACAATGAGCAGTTCTTC. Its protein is CSAPGPPGPYNEQFF.

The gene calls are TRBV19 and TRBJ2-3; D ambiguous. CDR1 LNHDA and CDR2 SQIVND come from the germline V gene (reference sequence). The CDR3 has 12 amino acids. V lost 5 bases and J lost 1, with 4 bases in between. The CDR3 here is CASSRGTDTQYF. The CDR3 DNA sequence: TGTGCCAGTAGTCGGGGCACAGATACGCAGTATTTT.

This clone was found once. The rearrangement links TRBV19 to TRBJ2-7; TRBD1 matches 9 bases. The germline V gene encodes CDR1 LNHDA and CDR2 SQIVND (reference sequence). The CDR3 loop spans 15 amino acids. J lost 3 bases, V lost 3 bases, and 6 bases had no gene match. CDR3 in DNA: TGTGCCAGTAGTATTCACCCGGGACAGGGCTACGAGCAGTACTTC. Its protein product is CASSIHPGQGYEQYF.